This TCR beta chain came from a study of blood T cell repertoires in COVID-19. Background on the study: Material from acute and convalescent COVID-19 was sourced from the United States, Italy and Spain. Sources were T cells, B-cell-depleted T cells, or PBMCs; the material itself was cDNA or gDNA.

Libraries were prepared by immunoSEQ multiplex PCR; TCRdb keeps only in-frame clonotypes and omits some of them. This table holds tens of thousands of clones, more than 65% found once. The CDR3 has 15 amino acids. The V end lost 2 bases, the J end lost 3 bases, and 13 bases lay between the germline ends. CDR1 is SGHTA, CDR2 FQGNSA, per germline. This TCR was recovered from an elderly woman with active or convalescent COVID-19. The sample comprised peripheral blood. J is TRBJ1-1 and V is TRBV7-2; no reliable D call. The CDR3: CASSLIWGEDTEAFF. In DNA, the CDR3 is TGTGCCAGCAGCTTAATCTGGGGAGAGGACACTGAAGCTTTCTTT.